This T cell receptor beta chain was captured by sequencing in a study of control samples from healthy donors and cancer patients. The table came from immunoSEQ multiplex PCR; TCRdb's copy has only in-frame clones and leaves some out. The sample contains approximately 190,000 clones, around 93% of which appear only once. The sample taken for sequencing was blood. The receptor's source is a man aged 25-45 years in good health.

DNA for the CDR3: TGTGCCAGCAGCTTTCTCGGGGGGCGTTCCTCCTACGAGCAGTACTTC. This codes for CASSFLGGRSSYEQYF. The rearrangement uses TRBV11-2 and TRBJ2-7; perhaps TRBD2 as D (7 bases). Germline V gene lookup returns CDR1 SGHAT and CDR2 FQNNGV. CDR3 length equals 16 residues. V was shortened by 3 bases and J by 0 bases, with 15 bases between the two germline ends.